The rows below give T cell receptor beta chains drawn from one sample of a study of T-cell memory formation after mild COVID-19. Using its own MiXCR run on the 5' RACE reads, TCRdb lists one record per CDR3 protein. The sample contains 310,000 or so distinct CDR3 sequences, roughly 15% of which appear only once. The sequenced sample consisted of PBMCs or a T cell subset sorted from them (not recorded which). Every receptor here comes from a man aged 18-30 years who had mild COVID-19 (a few samples of this study predate the infection). Cell type and time point are not known. Both conserved end residues are part of each CDR3. A D gene is named only where the DNA matches it firmly. Not all rows give a size; the values are once, few, many and, for expanded clones, a class.

j_gene	abundance	d_gene	v_gene	CDR3aa	CDR3nt
TRBJ1-2	few	NA	TRBV12-3/TRBV12-4	CASRGRTYGYTF	TGTGCCAGCAGGGGACGGACTTATGGCTACACCTTC
TRBJ1-5	NA	NA	TRBV7-2	CASSPRDISNQPQHF	TGTGCCAGCAGCCCGAGGGACATTAGCAATCAGCCCCAGCATTTT
TRBJ1-4	NA	TRBD1	TRBV5-1	CASSLEPGQSGATNEKLFF	TGCGCCAGCAGCTTGGAGCCGGGACAGTCGGGGGCAACTAATGAAAAACTGTTTTTT
TRBJ2-1	many	TRBD2	TRBV12-3/TRBV12-4	CASSLSSGGYNEQFF	TGTGCCAGCAGTTTATCTAGCGGGGGTTACAATGAGCAGTTCTTC
TRBJ1-1	NA	NA	TRBV7-2	CASSLGTTGKAFF	TGTGCCAGCAGCTTAGGAACCACGGGGAAAGCTTTCTTT
TRBJ1-6	few	NA	TRBV5-5	CASTMSGGNSPLHF	TGTGCCAGCACTATGTCGGGGGGTAATTCACCCCTCCACTTT
TRBJ2-5	NA	TRBD1	TRBV4-2	CASSPTTGRETQYF	TGTGCCAGCAGCCCTACGACAGGGAGAGAGACCCAGTACTTC
TRBJ2-3	NA	TRBD2	TRBV9	CASSPSWEGDTQYF	TGTGCCAGCAGCCCATCCTGGGAGGGAGATACGCAGTATTTT
TRBJ1-4	NA	NA	TRBV29-1	CSVEDGVDEKLFF	TGCAGCGTTGAAGACGGGGTCGATGAAAAACTGTTTTTT
TRBJ1-5	NA	NA	TRBV4-1	CASSQVGGLSNQPQHF	TGCGCCAGCAGCCAAGTCGGGGGGCTAAGCAATCAGCCCCAGCATTTT
TRBJ2-2	many	TRBD2	TRBV5-6	CASSLLLAGGRTGELFF	TGTGCCAGCAGCTTGCTCCTAGCGGGGGGCAGGACCGGGGAGCTGTTTTTT
TRBJ1-2	NA	TRBD1	TRBV25-1	CASSGYLGQFYGYTF	TGTGCCAGCAGTGGATACCTGGGACAGTTCTATGGCTACACCTTC
TRBJ2-1	NA	NA	TRBV23-1	CASSRKGPGGTKGDEQFF	TGCGCCAGCAGTCGTAAAGGCCCTGGGGGGACCAAGGGGGATGAGCAGTTCTTC